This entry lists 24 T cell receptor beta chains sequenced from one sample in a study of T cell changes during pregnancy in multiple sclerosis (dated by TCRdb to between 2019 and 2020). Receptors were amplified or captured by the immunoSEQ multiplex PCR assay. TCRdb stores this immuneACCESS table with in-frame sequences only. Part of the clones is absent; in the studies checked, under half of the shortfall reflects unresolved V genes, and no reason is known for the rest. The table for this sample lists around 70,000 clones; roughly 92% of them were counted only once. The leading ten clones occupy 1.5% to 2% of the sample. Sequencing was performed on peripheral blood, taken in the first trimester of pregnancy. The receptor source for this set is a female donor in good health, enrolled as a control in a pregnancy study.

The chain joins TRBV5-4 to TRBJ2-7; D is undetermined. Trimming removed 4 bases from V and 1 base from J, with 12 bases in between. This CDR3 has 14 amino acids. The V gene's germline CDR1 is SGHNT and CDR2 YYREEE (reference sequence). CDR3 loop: CASSLGAESYEQYF. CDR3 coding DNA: TGTGCCAGCAGCCTAGGAGCAGAGTCCTACGAGCAGTACTTC.

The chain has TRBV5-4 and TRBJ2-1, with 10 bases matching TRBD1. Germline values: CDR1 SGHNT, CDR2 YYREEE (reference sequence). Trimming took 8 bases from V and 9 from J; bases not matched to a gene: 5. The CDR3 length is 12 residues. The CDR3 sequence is CASGTGDLEQFF. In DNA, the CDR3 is TGTGCCAGTGGGACAGGGGATCTTGAGCAGTTCTTC. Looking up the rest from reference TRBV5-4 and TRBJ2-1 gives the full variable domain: ETGVTQSPTHLIKTRGQQVTLRCSSQSGHNTVSWYQQALGQGPQFIFQYYREEENGRGNFPPRFSGLQFPNYSSELNVNALELDDSALYLCASGTGDLEQFFGPGTRLTVL.

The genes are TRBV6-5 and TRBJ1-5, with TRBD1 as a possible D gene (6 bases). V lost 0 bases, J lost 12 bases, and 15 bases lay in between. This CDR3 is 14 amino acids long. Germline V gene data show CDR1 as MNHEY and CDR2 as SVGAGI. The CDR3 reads CASSYSGGREHQHF. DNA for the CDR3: TGTGCCAGCAGTTACTCAGGGGGTCGGGAACACCAGCATTTT.

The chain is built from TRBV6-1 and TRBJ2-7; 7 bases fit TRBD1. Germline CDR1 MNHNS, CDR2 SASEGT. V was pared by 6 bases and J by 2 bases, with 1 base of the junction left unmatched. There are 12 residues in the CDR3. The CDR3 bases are TGTGCCAGCAGCCAGGGGGCCTACGAGCAGTACTTC. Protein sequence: CASSQGAYEQYF.

The CDR3 coding sequence is TGTGCCAGCAGCCTCACGGCGGGGAACTCTGGAACCCAGTACTTC. This gives the protein CASSLTAGNSGTQYF. The chain has TRBV28 and TRBJ2-5; the D gene is possibly TRBD2 (6 bases). V was pared by 6 bases and J by 8 bases, with 22 bases between. CDR1 is MDHEN and CDR2 is SYDVKM in the germline V gene. The CDR3 runs to 15 residues.

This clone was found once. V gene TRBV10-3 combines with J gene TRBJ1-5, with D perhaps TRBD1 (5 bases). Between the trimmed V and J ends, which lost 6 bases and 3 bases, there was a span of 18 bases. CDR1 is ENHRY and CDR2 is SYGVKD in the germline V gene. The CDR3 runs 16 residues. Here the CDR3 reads CAISQAGEGPNQPQHF. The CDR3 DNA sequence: TGTGCCATCAGCCAAGCGGGGGAGGGTCCCAATCAGCCCCAGCATTTT.

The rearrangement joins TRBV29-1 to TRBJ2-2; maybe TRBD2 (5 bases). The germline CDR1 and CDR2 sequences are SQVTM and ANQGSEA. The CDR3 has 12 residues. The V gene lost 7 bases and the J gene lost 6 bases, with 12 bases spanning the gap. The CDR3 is CSAGSHPGELFF. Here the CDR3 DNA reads TGCAGCGCGGGATCCCACCCCGGGGAGCTGTTTTTT.

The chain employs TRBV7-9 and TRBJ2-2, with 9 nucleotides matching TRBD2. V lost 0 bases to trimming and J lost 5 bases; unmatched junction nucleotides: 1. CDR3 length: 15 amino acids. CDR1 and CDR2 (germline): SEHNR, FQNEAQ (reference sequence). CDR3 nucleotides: TGTGCCAGCAGCTTAGCGGGACTAGCAACCGGGGAGCTGTTTTTT. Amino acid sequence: CASSLAGLATGELFF.

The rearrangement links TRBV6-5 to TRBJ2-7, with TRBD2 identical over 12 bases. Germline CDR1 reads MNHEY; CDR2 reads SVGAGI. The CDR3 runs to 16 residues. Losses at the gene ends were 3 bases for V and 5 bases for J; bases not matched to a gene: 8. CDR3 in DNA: TGTGCCAGCAGTTATGGTGGTGGACTAGCGGGACACGAGCAGTACTTC. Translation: CASSYGGGLAGHEQYF.

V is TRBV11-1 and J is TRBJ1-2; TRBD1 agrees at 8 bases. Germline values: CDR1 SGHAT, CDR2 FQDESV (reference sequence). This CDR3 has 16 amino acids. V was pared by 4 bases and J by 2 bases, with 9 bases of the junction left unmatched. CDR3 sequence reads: CASSWTGLYRNYGYTF. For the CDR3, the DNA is TGTGCCAGCAGCTGGACAGGGCTATACAGGAACTATGGCTACACCTTC.

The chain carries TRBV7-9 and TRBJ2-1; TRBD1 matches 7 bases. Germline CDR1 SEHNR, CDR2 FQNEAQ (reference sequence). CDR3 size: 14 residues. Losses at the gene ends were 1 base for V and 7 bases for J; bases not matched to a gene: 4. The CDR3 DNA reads TGTGCCAGCAGCTTAGTAGGCAGGGGGAATGAGCAGTTCTTC. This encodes CASSLVGRGNEQFF. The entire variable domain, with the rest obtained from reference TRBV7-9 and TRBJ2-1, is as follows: DTGVSQNPRHKITKRGQNVTFRCDPISEHNRLYWYRQTLGQGPEFLTYFQNEAQLEKSRLLSDRFSAERPKGSFSTLEIQRTEQGDSAMYLCASSLVGRGNEQFFGPGTRLTVL.

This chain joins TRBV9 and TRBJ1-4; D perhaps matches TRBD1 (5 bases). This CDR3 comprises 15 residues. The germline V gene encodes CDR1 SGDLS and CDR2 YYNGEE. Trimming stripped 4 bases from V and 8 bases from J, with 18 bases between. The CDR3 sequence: CASSHAGGGSEKLFF. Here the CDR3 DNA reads TGTGCCAGCAGCCACGCCGGGGGGGGTTCCGAAAAACTGTTTTTT. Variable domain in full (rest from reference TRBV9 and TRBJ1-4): DSGVTQTPKHLITATGQRVTLRCSPRSGDLSVYWYQQSLDQGLQFLIQYYNGEERAKGNILERFSAQQFPDLHSELNLSSLELGDSALYFCASSHAGGGSEKLFFGSGTQLSVL.

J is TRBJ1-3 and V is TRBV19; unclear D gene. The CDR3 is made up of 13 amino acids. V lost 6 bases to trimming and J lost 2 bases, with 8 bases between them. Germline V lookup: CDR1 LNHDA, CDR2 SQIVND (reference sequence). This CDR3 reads CASSEGAGNTIYF. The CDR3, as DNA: TGTGCCAGTAGCGAAGGAGCTGGAAACACCATATATTTT.

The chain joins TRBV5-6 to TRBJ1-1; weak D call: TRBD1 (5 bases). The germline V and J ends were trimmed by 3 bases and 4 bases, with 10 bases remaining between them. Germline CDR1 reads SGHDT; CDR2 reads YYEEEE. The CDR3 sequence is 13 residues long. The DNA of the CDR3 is TGTGCCAGCAGCTCGGGGGGAGTCACTGAAGCTTTCTTT. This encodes CASSSGGVTEAFF.

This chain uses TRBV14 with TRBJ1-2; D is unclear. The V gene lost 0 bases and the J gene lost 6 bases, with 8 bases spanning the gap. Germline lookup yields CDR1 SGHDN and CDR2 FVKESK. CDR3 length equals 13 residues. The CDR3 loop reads CASSQDGRNGYTF. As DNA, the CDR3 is TGTGCCAGCAGCCAAGATGGGAGGAATGGCTACACCTTC.

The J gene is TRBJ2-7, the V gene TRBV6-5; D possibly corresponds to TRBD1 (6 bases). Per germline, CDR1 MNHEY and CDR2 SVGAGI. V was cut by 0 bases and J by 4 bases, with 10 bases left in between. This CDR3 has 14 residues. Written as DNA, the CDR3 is TGTGCCAGCAGTTACTCTGACCAGGGGTACGAGCAGTACTTC. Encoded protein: CASSYSDQGYEQYF.

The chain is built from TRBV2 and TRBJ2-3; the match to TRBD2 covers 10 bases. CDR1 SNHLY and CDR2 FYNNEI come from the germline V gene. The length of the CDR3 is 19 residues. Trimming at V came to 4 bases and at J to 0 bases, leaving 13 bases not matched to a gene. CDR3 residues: CASSGTKDLAGASTDTQYF. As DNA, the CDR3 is TGTGCCAGCAGTGGAACAAAAGATCTAGCGGGAGCTAGCACAGATACGCAGTATTTT. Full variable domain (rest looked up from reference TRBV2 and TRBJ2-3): EPEVTQTPSHQVTQMGQEVILRCVPISNHLYFYWYRQILGQKVEFLVSFYNNEISEKSEIFDDQFSVERPDGSNFTLKIRSTKLEDSAMYFCASSGTKDLAGASTDTQYFGPGTRLTVL.

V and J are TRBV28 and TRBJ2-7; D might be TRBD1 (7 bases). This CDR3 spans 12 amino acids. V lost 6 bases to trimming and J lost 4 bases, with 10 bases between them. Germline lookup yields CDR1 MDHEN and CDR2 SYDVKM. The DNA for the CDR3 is TGTGCCAGCAGGACAGGGAGGTACGAGCAGTACTTC. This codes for CASRTGRYEQYF.

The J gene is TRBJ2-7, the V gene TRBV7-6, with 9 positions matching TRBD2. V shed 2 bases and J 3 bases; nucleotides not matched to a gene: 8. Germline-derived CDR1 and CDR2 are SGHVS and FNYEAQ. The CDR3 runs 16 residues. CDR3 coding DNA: TGTGCCAGCAGCTTATCCCGGCTAGCGGGAAGCTACGAGCAGTACTTC. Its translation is CASSLSRLAGSYEQYF. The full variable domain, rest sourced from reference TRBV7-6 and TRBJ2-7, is GAGVSQSPRYKVTKRGQDVALRCDPISGHVSLYWYRQALGQGPEFLTYFNYEAQQDKSGLPNDRFSAERPEGSISTLTIQRTEQRDSAMYRCASSLSRLAGSYEQYFGPGTRLTVT.

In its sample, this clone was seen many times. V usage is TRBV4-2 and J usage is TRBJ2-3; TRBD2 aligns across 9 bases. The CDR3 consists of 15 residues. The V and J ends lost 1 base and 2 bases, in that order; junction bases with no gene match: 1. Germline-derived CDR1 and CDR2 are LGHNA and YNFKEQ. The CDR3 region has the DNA TGTGCCAGCAGCCAAGGGACTAGCGACACAGATACGCAGTATTTT. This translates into CASSQGTSDTDTQYF.

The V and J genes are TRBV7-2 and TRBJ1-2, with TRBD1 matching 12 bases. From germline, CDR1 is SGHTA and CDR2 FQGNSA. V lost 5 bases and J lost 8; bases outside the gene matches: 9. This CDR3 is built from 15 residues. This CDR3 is CASSPQPGTGGGYTF. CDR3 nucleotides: TGTGCCAGCAGCCCCCAACCCGGGACAGGGGGCGGCTACACCTTC.

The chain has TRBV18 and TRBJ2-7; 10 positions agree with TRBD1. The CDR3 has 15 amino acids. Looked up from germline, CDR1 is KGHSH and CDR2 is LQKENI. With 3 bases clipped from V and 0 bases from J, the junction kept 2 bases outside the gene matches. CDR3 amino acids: CASSPGQGSSYEQYF. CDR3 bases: TGTGCCAGCTCACCGGGACAGGGGAGCTCCTACGAGCAGTACTTC.

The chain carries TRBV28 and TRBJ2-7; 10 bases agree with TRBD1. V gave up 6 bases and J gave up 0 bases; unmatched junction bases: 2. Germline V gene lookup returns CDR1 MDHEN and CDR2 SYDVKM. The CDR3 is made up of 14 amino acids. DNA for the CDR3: TGTGCCAGCAGGTGGACAGGGGGCTCCTACGAGCAGTACTTC. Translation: CASRWTGGSYEQYF.

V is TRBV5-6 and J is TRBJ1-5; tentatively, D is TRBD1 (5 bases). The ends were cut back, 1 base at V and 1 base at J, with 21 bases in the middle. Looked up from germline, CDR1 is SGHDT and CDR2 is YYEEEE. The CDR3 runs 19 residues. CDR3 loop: CASSLTKPGLKRSNQPQHF. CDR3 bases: TGTGCCAGCAGCTTGACCAAACCGGGACTCAAGAGAAGCAATCAGCCCCAGCATTTT. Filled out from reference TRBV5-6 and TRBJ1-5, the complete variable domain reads DAGVTQSPTHLIKTRGQQVTLRCSPKSGHDTVSWYQQALGQGPQFIFQYYEEEERQRGNFPDRFSGHQFPNYSSELNVNALLLGDSALYLCASSLTKPGLKRSNQPQHFGDGTRLSIL.